This T cell receptor beta chain was profiled in a study of blood T cell repertoires in COVID-19. The CDR3 has 17 residues. Germline V gene lookup returns CDR1 LGHDT and CDR2 YNNKEL (reference sequence). V was pared by 0 bases and J by 3 bases, with 9 bases of the junction left unmatched. The authors' processing: Amplification of reference gene primers was used by the study to estimate nucleated cell counts. Profiled with immunoSEQ multiplex PCR; TCRdb holds only in-frame clones, not every one. Clone size and the V and J calls come from that table; the DNA yielded D and trimming. The data hold 200,000 to 250,000 clones, with 85% observed a single time.

Material for sequencing was peripheral blood. The chain joins TRBV3-1 (or the pseudogene TRBV3-2) to TRBJ1-2; TRBD1 matches at 8 bases. The TCR sequence derives from a woman aged 70 to 79 with COVID-19, enrolled during active disease. CDR3 sequence: CASSQDIGAGGYYGYTF. The CDR3 bases are TGTGCCAGCAGCCAAGATATTGGAGCAGGGGGCTACTATGGCTACACCTTC.